Detailed here is one T cell receptor (beta chain). The antigen is unknown. This CDR3 spans 13 amino acids. CDR1 is SQVTM and CDR2 is ANQGSEA in the germline V gene. UMIs that included a 6-nucleotide sample barcode were added by template switching, which took place during cDNA synthesis. cDNA for TCRalpha and TCRbeta was amplified by nested PCRs of around 15 then roughly 10 cycles. TCRdb reprocessed the 5' RACE reads, with one entry per CDR3 protein and no DNA. Listed are 150,000 to 200,000 distinct CDR3 sequences; less than 8% falls within the top ten. This sample is part of a study of monozygotic twins with inflammatory bowel disease. Study-wide results and caveats: Patient repertoire variability may have increased through differing immunosuppressive treatments. Reduced clonotype sharing with other individuals was observed in IBD patients relative to healthy twins, especially with disease activity.

This sequence joins TRBV29-1 and TRBJ1-4. Sequencing was performed on blood. The clonotype was recovered from a human donor with ulcerative colitis or Crohn's disease, or a healthy co-twin of an affected twin (not recorded which). The CDR3 loop is CSVGTANYEKLFF.